These T cell receptor beta chains were read from a single sample in a study of tumor-infiltrating lymphocytes in localized non-small cell lung cancer. Assay: immunoSEQ multiplex PCR; the TCRdb copy retains only in-frame clones and omits some. The table has roughly 14,000 clones, about 75% seen once. Sequenced: lung tumor tissue. The receptor source for this set is a human donor with non-small cell lung cancer. The CDR3 runs from the conserved cysteine through the conserved F or W. D genes are given only for firm matches. The size of a clone is reported for some rows only, either as once, few or many, or as a class for expanded clones.

abundance: -; j_gene: TRBJ2-1; d_gene: -; v_gene: TRBV27; CDR3aa: CASSSIYNEQFF; CDR3nt: TGTGCCAGCAGTTCCATATACAATGAGCAGTTCTTC
abundance: -; j_gene: TRBJ1-2; d_gene: -; v_gene: TRBV29-1; CDR3aa: CSVERGINGYTF; CDR3nt: TGCAGCGTTGAAAGGGGTATCAATGGCTACACCTTC
abundance: -; j_gene: TRBJ1-5; d_gene: -; v_gene: TRBV4-2; CDR3aa: CVSSYKGGESNQPQHF; CDR3nt: TGTGTCAGCAGCTATAAAGGGGGGGAGAGCAATCAGCCCCAGCATTTT
abundance: -; j_gene: TRBJ2-7; d_gene: -; v_gene: TRBV18; CDR3aa: CASSPVETYEQYF; CDR3nt: TGTGCCAGCTCACCAGTCGAAACCTACGAGCAGTACTTC
abundance: -; j_gene: TRBJ2-5; d_gene: -; v_gene: TRBV28; CDR3aa: CASSFQETQYF; CDR3nt: TGTGCCAGCAGTTTCCAAGAGACCCAGTACTTC
abundance: -; j_gene: TRBJ2-7; d_gene: -; v_gene: TRBV2; CDR3aa: CASSEQAVLGDEQYF; CDR3nt: TGTGCCAGCAGTGAACAGGCGGTTCTCGGCGACGAGCAGTACTTC
abundance: -; j_gene: TRBJ1-3; d_gene: -; v_gene: TRBV9; CDR3aa: CASSVEGISGNTIYF; CDR3nt: TGTGCCAGCAGCGTAGAAGGTATCTCTGGAAACACCATATATTTT
abundance: -; j_gene: TRBJ1-1; d_gene: -; v_gene: TRBV20-1; CDR3aa: CSGTPNTEAFF; CDR3nt: TGCAGCGGGACACCGAACACTGAAGCTTTCTTT
abundance: -; j_gene: TRBJ2-2; d_gene: -; v_gene: TRBV29-1; CDR3aa: CSVRRGNTGELFF; CDR3nt: TGCAGCGTTCGCCGGGGGAACACCGGGGAGCTGTTTTTT
abundance: -; j_gene: TRBJ2-6; d_gene: TRBD1; v_gene: TRBV11-3; CDR3aa: CASSPYGQGGTGANVLTF; CDR3nt: TGTGCCAGCAGCCCCTATGGACAGGGGGGGACTGGGGCCAACGTCCTGACTTTC
abundance: few; j_gene: TRBJ1-5; d_gene: TRBD1; v_gene: TRBV30; CDR3aa: CAWDRDDQPQHF; CDR3nt: TGTGCCTGGGACAGGGACGATCAGCCCCAGCATTTT
abundance: -; j_gene: TRBJ2-1; d_gene: -; v_gene: TRBV5-5; CDR3aa: CASSSGNEQFF; CDR3nt: TGTGCCAGCAGCTCAGGGAATGAGCAGTTCTTC
abundance: -; j_gene: TRBJ1-1; d_gene: TRBD1; v_gene: TRBV10-3; CDR3aa: CAISEGGGGSGEAFF; CDR3nt: TGTGCCATCAGTGAGGGGGGAGGGGGCAGTGGTGAAGCTTTCTTT
abundance: -; j_gene: TRBJ2-1; d_gene: -; v_gene: TRBV18; CDR3aa: CASSGGNSYNEQFF; CDR3nt: TGTGCCAGCTCAGGGGGTAACTCCTACAATGAGCAGTTCTTC
abundance: -; j_gene: TRBJ2-1; d_gene: TRBD2; v_gene: TRBV11-3; CDR3aa: CASSLAGGHFEQFF; CDR3nt: TGTGCCAGCAGCTTAGCGGGGGGGCACTTTGAGCAGTTCTTC
abundance: -; j_gene: TRBJ2-3; d_gene: -; v_gene: TRBV5-1; CDR3aa: CASSLTVSSTDTQYF; CDR3nt: TGCGCCAGCAGCTTGACAGTCTCTAGCACAGATACGCAGTATTTT
abundance: -; j_gene: TRBJ2-7; d_gene: -; v_gene: TRBV14; CDR3aa: CASSLTGAQYF; CDR3nt: TGTGCCAGCAGTCTCACAGGAGCCCAGTACTTC
abundance: -; j_gene: TRBJ1-1; d_gene: -; v_gene: TRBV18; CDR3aa: CASSLESSRLNTEAFF; CDR3nt: TGTGCCAGCTCCCTGGAGTCCAGTCGTCTGAACACTGAAGCTTTCTTT
abundance: medium-sized; j_gene: TRBJ2-3; d_gene: -; v_gene: TRBV28; CDR3aa: CASSDPSGTGGMNTQYF; CDR3nt: TGTGCCAGCAGCGACCCCTCAGGGACTGGGGGGATGAATACGCAGTATTTT
abundance: -; j_gene: TRBJ2-1; d_gene: -; v_gene: TRBV5-1; CDR3aa: CASSDRDTDEQFF; CDR3nt: TGCGCCAGCAGCGACCGGGACACGGATGAGCAGTTCTTC
abundance: once; j_gene: TRBJ1-4; d_gene: -; v_gene: TRBV28; CDR3aa: CASSFLGTNEKLFF; CDR3nt: TGTGCCAGCAGTTTTTTGGGGACTAATGAAAAACTGTTTTTT
abundance: -; j_gene: TRBJ2-1; d_gene: -; v_gene: TRBV4-1; CDR3aa: CASSQKAGDPYNEQFF; CDR3nt: TGCGCCAGCAGCCAAAAGGCAGGGGATCCCTACAATGAGCAGTTCTTC
abundance: -; j_gene: TRBJ1-2; d_gene: TRBD1; v_gene: TRBV30; CDR3aa: CAWSTGTGSTSYTF; CDR3nt: TGTGCCTGGAGTACCGGGACAGGGTCAACTAGCTACACCTTC
abundance: few; j_gene: TRBJ2-5; d_gene: -; v_gene: TRBV6-5; CDR3aa: CASSNTGETQYF; CDR3nt: TGTGCCAGCAGTAATACAGGGGAGACCCAGTACTTC
abundance: -; j_gene: TRBJ2-3; d_gene: -; v_gene: TRBV7-2; CDR3aa: CASTPQAADTQYF; CDR3nt: TGTGCCAGCACCCCCCAGGCCGCAGATACGCAGTATTTT
abundance: -; j_gene: TRBJ1-6; d_gene: TRBD1; v_gene: TRBV28; CDR3aa: CASMGFDRGSPLHF; CDR3nt: TGTGCCAGCATGGGTTTTGACAGGGGCTCACCCCTCCACTTT
abundance: -; j_gene: TRBJ2-3; d_gene: TRBD2; v_gene: TRBV19; CDR3aa: CASSTRTSGSADTQYF; CDR3nt: TGTGCCAGTAGTACGCGGACTAGCGGGAGCGCAGATACGCAGTATTTT
abundance: few; j_gene: TRBJ2-5; d_gene: TRBD1; v_gene: TRBV7-9; CDR3aa: CASSVRDRGGRETQYF; CDR3nt: TGTGCCAGCAGCGTACGGGACAGGGGAGGCCGAGAGACCCAGTACTTC
abundance: -; j_gene: TRBJ1-2; d_gene: -; v_gene: TRBV28; CDR3aa: CASTQRGNYGYTF; CDR3nt: TGTGCCAGCACCCAACGGGGGAACTATGGCTACACCTTC
abundance: -; j_gene: TRBJ1-2; d_gene: TRBD1; v_gene: TRBV5-8; CDR3aa: CASSWTGEDGYTF; CDR3nt: TGTGCCAGCAGTTGGACAGGGGAGGATGGCTACACCTTC
abundance: -; j_gene: TRBJ2-1; d_gene: TRBD2; v_gene: TRBV5-4; CDR3aa: CASSLERGSSYNEQFF; CDR3nt: TGTGCCAGCAGCTTGGAGCGGGGTAGCTCCTACAATGAGCAGTTCTTC
abundance: -; j_gene: TRBJ1-1; d_gene: -; v_gene: TRBV7-9; CDR3aa: CASSLHGPDEAFF; CDR3nt: TGTGCCAGCAGCCTTCATGGGCCGGATGAAGCTTTCTTT
abundance: -; j_gene: TRBJ1-1; d_gene: -; v_gene: TRBV6-6; CDR3aa: CASTRRPNTEAFF; CDR3nt: TGTGCCAGCACTCGGAGACCGAACACTGAAGCTTTCTTT
abundance: -; j_gene: TRBJ2-7; d_gene: TRBD2; v_gene: TRBV7-8; CDR3aa: CASSLVGASGSMNEQYF; CDR3nt: TGTGCCAGCAGCTTAGTTGGAGCTAGCGGGAGTATGAACGAGCAGTACTTC
abundance: -; j_gene: TRBJ2-5; d_gene: TRBD1; v_gene: TRBV5-1; CDR3aa: CASSGQGARETQYF; CDR3nt: TGCGCCAGCAGTGGACAGGGGGCTCGAGAGACCCAGTACTTC
abundance: -; j_gene: TRBJ2-2; d_gene: -; v_gene: TRBV5-5; CDR3aa: CASSKPGASGGELFF; CDR3nt: TGTGCCAGCAGCAAACCAGGGGCATCGGGCGGGGAGCTGTTTTTT